The present TCR beta chain was sequenced within a study of Graves' ophthalmopathy and Graves' hyperthyroidism. The study, taken as a whole, reports: Most expanded clonotypes in thyroid above 0.001 frequency also showed up in blood. A 13-signature model separated ophthalmopathy from stable hyperthyroidism, just over 85% sensitivity, roughly 80% specificity. The model's ophthalmopathy progression predictions had approximately 71% sensitivity and 72.22% specificity.

Germline CDR1 reads SGHRS; CDR2 reads YFSETQ. Trimming left V 4 bases short and J 4 bases short, with 14 bases between. The CDR3 consists of 14 residues. There are many counts of this clonotype. The antigen remains unidentified. The authors amplified TCR beta CDR3 regions, and they did so from RNA transcripts for repertoire sequencing. In the first round, RT-PCR was carried out with HTBI primers, and a multiplex PCR formed the second round. TCRdb re-called the multiplex PCR reads through MiXCR, storing one row per CDR3 protein. The data contain hundreds of thousands of distinct CDR3 sequences, 20% to 25% of them singletons.

This TCR derives from a woman younger than 35 with stable Graves' hyperthyroidism. Some clones in this sample may be carry-over from other donors' samples. Sequencing used peripheral blood. The chain joins TRBV5-1 to TRBJ1-1; possibly TRBD1 for D (5 bases). CDR3 sequence: CASSQLGTATEAFF. Here the CDR3 DNA reads TGCGCCAGCAGCCAGCTCGGGACGGCCACTGAAGCTTTCTTT. Based on the CDR3 plus reference TRBV5-1 and TRBJ1-1, the full variable domain is KAGVTQTPRYLIKTRGQQVTLSCSPISGHRSVSWYQQTPGQGLQFLFEYFSETQRNKGNFPGRFSGRQFSNSRSEMNVSTLELGDSALYLCASSQLGTATEAFFGQGTRLTVV.